These 6 T cell receptor beta chains were sequenced from one sample in a study of cytomegalovirus exposure and HLA in healthy donors. The PCR was carried out with 60 Vbeta primers and 13 Jbeta primers. The table came from immunoSEQ multiplex PCR; TCRdb's copy has only in-frame clones and leaves some out. The data contain some 160,000 clones, over 75% of them singletons. Source material: PBMCs. The receptors were gathered from a woman aged 50 to 60 in good health and CMV-seronegative.

V is TRBV28 and J is TRBJ2-7; possible D gene TRBD2, 5 bases. Germline-derived CDR1 and CDR2 are MDHEN and SYDVKM. Trimming cost V 5 bases and J 4 bases, with 9 bases left between them. The CDR3 contains 12 residues. The CDR3 loop is CASSLGRYEQYF. As DNA, the CDR3 is TGTGCCAGCAGTCTGGGGAGATACGAGCAGTACTTC.

This sequence joins TRBV30 and TRBJ2-3; tentatively, D is TRBD2 (5 bases). The V end was cut by 0 bases, the J end by 7 bases, with 11 bases between. The CDR3 has 13 residues. Germline CDR1 reads GTSNPN; CDR2 reads SVGIG (reference sequence). For the CDR3, the DNA is TGTGCCTGGAGTGTAGCAGCCGGGAATACGCAGTATTTT. Amino acids: CAWSVAAGNTQYF.

Note on this clone: Other nucleotide sequences from this sample produce the same CDR3. The chain joins TRBV4-1 to TRBJ1-5; D remains unclear. Trimming removed 1 base from V and 1 base from J, with 5 bases in between. CDR3 size: 14 residues. CDR1 and CDR2 from the germline V gene are MGHRA and YSYEKL. Here the CDR3 reads CASSQAGSNQPQHF. The CDR3 region has the DNA TGCGCCAGCAGCCAAGCCGGGAGCAATCAGCCCCAGCATTTT.

This chain joins TRBV10-1 and TRBJ1-5; 9 bases are a match to TRBD1. The CDR3 has 14 amino acids. Unmatched junction bases numbered 5, after V lost 6 bases and J lost 5 bases. Germline loops: CDR1 WNHNN, CDR2 SYGVQD (reference sequence). In nucleotides, the CDR3 is TGCGCCAGCAGAGGGACAGGGAAATATCAGCCCCAGCATTTT. It is translated as CASRGTGKYQPQHF.

The gene calls are TRBV7-9 and TRBJ2-1, with D possibly matching TRBD2 (7 bases). The CDR3 contains 14 residues. Trimming left V 1 base short and J 9 bases short, with 13 bases between. Germline V gives CDR1 SEHNR, CDR2 FQNEAQ (reference sequence). Written as DNA, the CDR3 is TGTGCCAGCAGCTTAGTAGGGGGGGGAAGTGAGCAGTTCTTC. It encodes CASSLVGGGSEQFF.

Concerning this clone itself: At one end, the junction sequence differs from germline, possibly due to a read error. The V call is TRBV7-7, the J call TRBJ2-2; D may be TRBD1 (6 bases). Germline V CDR1 and CDR2: SSHAT, FNYEAQ (reference sequence). The CDR3 is 17 amino acids. In nucleotides, the CDR3 is TGTGCTAGCAGCTCCTGGTTTCCAGGGGCGAACACCGGGGAGCTGTTTTTT. Protein product: CASSSWFPGANTGELFF.